This T cell receptor beta chain was retrieved from a study of OX40 agonist ivuxolimab in advanced cancers. The study, taken as a whole, reports: CD8+ T cells were the subset that, on average, had more expanded clones than CD4+. Certain nonresponders additionally had low normalized T-cell clonal expansion.

V shed 6 bases and J 5 bases; nucleotides not matched to a gene: 8. The CDR3 length is 15 residues. In germline, CDR1 is SGHVS, CDR2 FNYEAQ. Clones were read by immunoSEQ multiplex PCR, and TCRdb kept only the in-frame ones, dropping some. The sample has approximately 100,000 clones; 90% are singletons. On this clone itself: The antigen remains undetermined.

The input for sequencing was CD4+ or CD8+ T cells sorted from blood, taken in a trial of the OX40 agonist ivuxolimab. This sequence originates from an adult with an advanced solid tumor such as melanoma, head and neck, liver or kidney cancer. V usage is TRBV7-6 and J usage is TRBJ2-3; 10 positions match TRBD2. The DNA of the CDR3 is TGTGCCAGCAGTTCTAAGCGGGAGGGGGTAGATACGCAGTATTTT. Translation gives CASSSKREGVDTQYF.